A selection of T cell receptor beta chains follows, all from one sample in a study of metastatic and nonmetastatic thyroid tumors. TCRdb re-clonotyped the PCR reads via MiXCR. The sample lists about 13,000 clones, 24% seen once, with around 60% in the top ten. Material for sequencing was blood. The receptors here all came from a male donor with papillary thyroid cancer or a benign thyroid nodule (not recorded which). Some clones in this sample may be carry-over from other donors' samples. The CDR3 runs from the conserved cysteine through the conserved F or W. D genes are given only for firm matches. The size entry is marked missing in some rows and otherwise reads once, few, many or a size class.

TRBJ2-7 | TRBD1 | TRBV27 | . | CASSGDSTYEQYF | TGTGCCAGCAGTGGGGACAGCACCTACGAGCAGTACTTC
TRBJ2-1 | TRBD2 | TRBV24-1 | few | CATSDLERDYNEQFF | TGTGCCACCAGTGACCTAGAGCGGGATTACAATGAGCAGTTCTTC
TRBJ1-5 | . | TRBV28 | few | CASCHRSNQPQPF | TGTGCCAGCTGCCACCGATCGAATCAGCCCCAGCCTTTT
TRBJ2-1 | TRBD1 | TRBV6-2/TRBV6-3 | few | CASRGQGAGLGRYNEQFF | TGTGCCAGCAGGGGACAGGGGGCGGGACTAGGACGGTACAATGAGCAGTTCTTC
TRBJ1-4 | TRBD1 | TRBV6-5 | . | CASSYIGQGGKLFF | TGTGCCAGCAGTTACATCGGCCAGGGGGGAAAACTGTTTTTT
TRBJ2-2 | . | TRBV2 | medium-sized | CASSAQLSGELFF | TGTGCCAGCAGTGCCCAGTTATCCGGGGAGCTGTTTTTT
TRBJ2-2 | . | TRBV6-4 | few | CASSDGDTGELFF | TGTGCCAGCAGTGACGGGGACACCGGGGAGCTGTTTTTT
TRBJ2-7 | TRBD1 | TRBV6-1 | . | CARANRDRGSYEQYF | TGTGCCAGGGCGAACCGGGACAGGGGAAGTTACGAGCAGTACTTC
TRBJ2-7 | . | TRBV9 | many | CASSVVQGHYEQYF | TGTGCCAGCAGCGTAGTACAGGGACACTACGAGCAGTACTTC
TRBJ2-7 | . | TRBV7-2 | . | CASSLSVDIYEQYF | TGTGCCAGCAGCTTATCGGTTGACATCTACGAGCAGTACTTC
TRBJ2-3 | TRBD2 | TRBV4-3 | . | CASSQEMAGGPTDTQYF | TGCGCCAGCAGCCAAGAGATGGCGGGAGGGCCCACAGATACGCAGTATTTT
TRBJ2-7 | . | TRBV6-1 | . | CASSPIGQLSYEQYF | TGTGCCAGCAGCCCAATCGGGCAACTTTCCTACGAGCAGTACTTC
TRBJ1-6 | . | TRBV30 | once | CAWTPDGSSYNSPLHF | TGTGCCTGGACCCCTGATGGGAGCTCCTATAATTCACCCCTCCACTTT
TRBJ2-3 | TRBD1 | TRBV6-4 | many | CASGQGPSDTQYF | TGTGCCAGCGGACAGGGGCCCTCAGATACGCAGTATTTT
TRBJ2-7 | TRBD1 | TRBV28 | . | CASSYPGQDMRYF | TGTGCCAGCAGTTACCCGGGACAGGACATGCGGTACTTC
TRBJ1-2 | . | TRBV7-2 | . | CASSSGRAGYGYTF | TGTGCCAGCAGCTCGGGACGGGCGGGGTATGGCTACACCTTC
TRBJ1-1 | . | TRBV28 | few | CASSLGGAGTEAFF | TGTGCCAGCAGTTTAGGGGGGGCGGGCACTGAAGCTTTCTTT
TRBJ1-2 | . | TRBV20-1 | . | CSARDGQGSTF | TGCAGTGCTAGAGATGGGCAGGGTAGCACCTTC
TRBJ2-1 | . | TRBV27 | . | CASSGSESSYNEQFF | TGTGCCAGCAGTGGAAGCGAGAGCTCCTACAATGAGCAGTTCTTC
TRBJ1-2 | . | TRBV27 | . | CASSLGGSINYGYTF | TGTGCCAGCAGTTTGGGAGGGTCGATTAACTATGGCTACACCTTC
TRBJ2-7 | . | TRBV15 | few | CATRDTSGYEQYF | TGTGCCACCAGGGACACCTCGGGTTACGAGCAGTACTTC
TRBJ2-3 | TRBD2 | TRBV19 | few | CASSTREGFTDTQYF | TGTGCCAGTAGTACCCGGGAGGGGTTCACAGATACGCAGTATTTT